Described below is a single TCR beta chain sequence and its context. Its antigen is not identified. Measured with immunoSEQ multiplex PCR; TCRdb has only the in-frame clones, and not every one. The sample includes approximately 1.1 million clones, about 80% seen only once; the top ten take approximately 0.52%. This specimen comes from a study of shared clonotypes between healthy human individuals. Background on the study: Three plates were used per donor for CD4 naive, three for CD4 memory, two for CD8 naive and one for CD8 memory. Study-wide points: Shared clonotypes across all four donors exceeded non-shared ones in generation probability.

This CDR3 has 15 residues. From germline, CDR1 is SGHRS and CDR2 YFSETQ. J was trimmed by 4 bases and V by 4 bases; bases with no gene match: 6. The clonotype was recovered from a man between 18 and 35 years old in good health. Some clones in this sample may be carry-over from other donors' samples. The J gene is TRBJ2-2, the V gene TRBV5-1, with 8 positions matching TRBD1. Sequencing was performed on memory CD4+ T cells from PBMCs. As to subset: CD45RA-negative fraction. The CDR3 bases are TGCGCCAGCAGCGGGACAGGAGAGAGCACCGGGGAGCTGTTTTTT. Translating it yields CASSGTGESTGELFF.